This T cell receptor beta chain comes out of a study of blood T cell repertoires in COVID-19. Study as a whole: T cells, B-cell-depleted T cells, or PBMCs supplied cDNA or gDNA.

Germline V gene lookup returns CDR1 SGHRS and CDR2 YFSETQ. Trimming took 0 bases from V and 10 from J, leaving 11 bases between them. This CDR3 has 14 residues. TCRdb's table, derived via immunoSEQ multiplex PCR, lists solely in-frame clones and lacks some. The sample consists of some 200,000 clones, 84% of them appearing once. Concerning this clone: The sample contains more than one DNA sequence encoding this CDR3.

The source material was peripheral blood. The chain has TRBV5-1 and TRBJ1-6; perhaps TRBD1 as D (5 bases). This receptor was obtained from a woman aged 40 to 50 who had recovered from COVID-19. CDR3 in amino acids: CASSLAGLGSPLHF. DNA of the CDR3: TGCGCCAGCAGCTTGGCAGGGTTGGGGTCACCCCTCCACTTT.